These 22 T cell receptor beta chains share one sample of origin, sequenced in a study of blood T cells in healthy people across ages. With a J-beta primer mix and a sample-barcoded 5' primer, a second PCR ran 7 to 11 cycles. MiXCR, applied by TCRdb to the 5' RACE reads, yields one record per CDR3 protein. The table lists roughly 2 million distinct CDR3 sequences, around half of them singletons. The sample taken for sequencing was blood. Source of these receptors: a woman in her thirties or forties in good health.

This chain connects TRBV20-1 to TRBJ2-2; D is perhaps TRBD1 or TRBD2 (5 bases each). This CDR3 spans 16 amino acids. Germline V CDR1 and CDR2: DFQATT, SNEGSKA (reference sequence). V was trimmed by 8 bases and J by 5 bases, leaving 24 bases between them. The CDR3 loop is CSFFRGQGEGTGELFF. DNA of the CDR3: TGCAGTTTCTTCCGCGGGCAGGGCGAAGGGACCGGGGAGCTGTTTTTT.

This clonotype has a single count. The V call is TRBV5-6, the J call TRBJ1-2; TRBD1 is a possible D gene (6 bases). V was trimmed by 1 base and J by 7 bases, leaving 23 bases between them. CDR1 SGHDT and CDR2 YYEEEE come from the germline V gene. The CDR3 runs to 17 residues. Here the CDR3 DNA reads TGTGCCAGCAGCTTGTGGGGGCCCGGGGGGGGCTCGCGTGGCTACACCTTC. It is translated as CASSLWGPGGGSRGYTF. The full variable domain, completed using reference TRBV5-6 and TRBJ1-2, is DAGVTQSPTHLIKTRGQQVTLRCSPKSGHDTVSWYQQALGQGPQFIFQYYEEEERQRGNFPDRFSGHQFPNYSSELNVNALLLGDSALYLCASSLWGPGGGSRGYTFGSGTRLTVV.

This chain joins TRBV20-1 and TRBJ2-7; 8 nucleotides line up with TRBD1. Looked up from germline, CDR1 is DFQATT and CDR2 is SNEGSKA (reference sequence). The length of the CDR3 is 16 residues. Unmatched junction bases numbered 19, after V lost 7 bases and J lost 5 bases. CDR3 bases: TGCAGTGTTATAGGGCGACCCGGACAGGGATGGGACGAGCAGTACTTC. This sequence encodes CSVIGRPGQGWDEQYF.

The sample holds one count of this clonotype. V is TRBV28 and J is TRBJ2-7, with 14 bases that match TRBD2. Germline CDR1 reads MDHEN; CDR2 reads SYDVKM. The CDR3 has 16 residues. With 6 bases clipped from V and 4 bases from J, the junction kept 8 bases outside the gene matches. The CDR3 protein is CASSGTSGGSRYEQYF. CDR3 in DNA: TGTGCCAGCAGCGGGACTAGCGGGGGTAGTCGATACGAGCAGTACTTC.

The V gene is TRBV7-9, the J gene TRBJ2-7, with a tentative D call TRBD2 (5 bases). CDR3 size: 11 residues. Trimming took off 5 bases at V and 12 bases at J, with 14 bases between the two ends. Germline V gene lookup returns CDR1 SEHNR and CDR2 FQNEAQ (reference sequence). The CDR3 coding sequence is TGTGCCAGCAGCCTACAAGCGGAATGGTACTTC. Residues: CASSLQAEWYF.

V and J are TRBV7-9 and TRBJ2-3; 8 bases fit TRBD2. The CDR3 spans 15 residues. Germline V gene sequence: CDR1 SEHNR, CDR2 FQNEAQ (reference sequence). J lost 6 bases, V lost 0 bases, and 5 bases had no gene match. This CDR3 is CASSLAPTSVDTQYF. The CDR3 bases are TGTGCCAGCAGCTTAGCGCCGACTAGCGTTGATACGCAGTATTTT.

The chain employs TRBV3-1 and TRBJ2-1; D may be TRBD2 (7 bases). The CDR3 extends over 16 amino acids. The V end lost 3 bases, the J end lost 6 bases, and 18 bases lay between the germline ends. CDR1 and CDR2 from the germline V gene are LGHDT and YNNKEL (reference sequence). This CDR3 reads CASSQSPGGRSNEQFF. The CDR3 coding sequence is TGTGCCAGCAGCCAGAGCCCGGGGGGCCGGAGCAATGAGCAGTTCTTC.

The J gene is TRBJ2-5, the V gene TRBV3-1; the match to TRBD2 covers 14 bases. The CDR3 runs to 20 residues. The germline V gene has CDR1 LGHDT and CDR2 YNNKEL (reference sequence). After removal of 0 bases from V and 0 bases from J, the junction contained 9 bases not matched to a gene. The CDR3 nucleotides read TGTGCCAGCAGCCAAGAGGAGGGACTAGCGGGGGAATGGTACCAAGAGACCCAGTACTTC. The encoded protein is CASSQEEGLAGEWYQETQYF.

This sequence joins TRBV28 and TRBJ1-6; D gene unclear. Per germline, CDR1 MDHEN and CDR2 SYDVKM. The CDR3 length is 13 residues. Trimming left V 6 bases short and J 9 bases short, with 12 bases between. CDR3 loop: CASRGGFGSPLHF. As DNA, the CDR3 is TGTGCCAGCAGGGGAGGGTTTGGTTCACCCCTCCACTTT.

This clonotype showed up just a few times. V is TRBV7-2 and J is TRBJ2-5, with 11 bases matching TRBD2. Looked up from germline, CDR1 is SGHTA and CDR2 is FQGNSA. This CDR3 has 16 residues. V lost 1 base and J lost 6; bases outside the gene matches: 7. This CDR3 is CASSLEIAGGGQTQYF. CDR3 nucleotide sequence: TGTGCCAGCAGCTTAGAAATAGCGGGGGGGGGACAGACCCAGTACTTC.

The J gene is TRBJ2-1, the V gene TRBV29-1; 12 bases are a match to TRBD2. Germline V gene data show CDR1 as SQVTM and CDR2 as ANQGSEA. Losses at the gene ends were 7 bases for V and 9 bases for J; bases not matched to a gene: 7. The CDR3 loop spans 13 amino acids. The CDR3 loop reads CSEGTSGRSEQFF. For the CDR3, the DNA is TGCAGCGAGGGGACTAGCGGGCGAAGTGAGCAGTTCTTC.

The chain has TRBV6-1 and TRBJ2-7; no reliable D call. The CDR3 has 14 residues. CDR1 is MNHNS, CDR2 SASEGT, per germline. V was cut by 3 bases and J by 5 bases, with 14 bases left in between. The CDR3 sequence is CASSDRRARDEQYF. CDR3 bases: TGTGCCAGCAGTGACCGTCGTGCTCGGGACGAGCAGTACTTC.

A remark on this clonotype: Given a much more abundant clone one base away, this may be a read error. This chain links TRBV6-6 with TRBJ2-3; 8 nucleotides agree with TRBD2. Germline CDR1 is MNHNY and CDR2 is SVGAGI (reference sequence). Unmatched junction bases numbered 4, after V lost 4 bases and J lost 4 bases. This CDR3 is built from 14 residues. The DNA of the CDR3 is TGTGCCAGCAGTTCTCGGACTAGCCCAGATACGCAGTATTTT. It yields the protein CASSSRTSPDTQYF.

The chain has TRBV7-2 and TRBJ2-5; the D is unclear. Trimming took off 6 bases at V and 5 bases at J, with 19 bases between the two ends. The CDR3 covers 15 residues. Germline V gives CDR1 SGHTA, CDR2 FQGNSA. The CDR3 region has the DNA TGTGCCAGCAGTGACCGACGGACGGCGACGGAGACCCAGTACTTC. It encodes CASSDRRTATETQYF.

There are a few counts of this clonotype. J is TRBJ2-5 and V is TRBV4-2, with TRBD2 matching over 15 bases. Trimming cost V 3 bases and J 1 base; bases outside gene matches: 3. The germline V gene has CDR1 LGHNA and CDR2 YNFKEQ. The CDR3 length is 17 residues. The CDR3 loop is CASSQGLAGGGQETQYF. CDR3 nucleotide sequence: TGTGCCAGCAGCCAGGGACTAGCGGGGGGCGGCCAAGAGACCCAGTACTTC.

This sequence joins TRBV6-6 and TRBJ2-5, with TRBD1 matching 9 bases. The CDR3 runs to 15 residues. Unmatched junction bases numbered 9, after V lost 5 bases and J lost 5 bases. Germline V gene data show CDR1 as MNHNY and CDR2 as SVGAGI (reference sequence). The CDR3 region has the DNA TGTGCCAGCAGTAAAAACAGGGGGCCCACCGAGACCCAGTACTTC. Translation: CASSKNRGPTETQYF.

The chain joins TRBV6-1 to TRBJ2-1, with 7 bases lining up with TRBD1. This CDR3 contains 16 residues. From germline, CDR1 is MNHNS and CDR2 SASEGT. V trimming: 4 bases; J trimming: 4 bases; junction bases outside the gene matches: 10. The CDR3 sequence: CASSGPDRAGYNEQFF. Written as DNA, the CDR3 is TGTGCCAGCAGTGGACCTGACAGGGCTGGGTACAATGAGCAGTTCTTC.

This clonotype was seen a handful of times. This chain joins TRBV11-2 and TRBJ2-1; weak D call: TRBD1 (7 bases). Germline assignment: CDR1 SGHAT and CDR2 FQNNGV. V gave up 5 bases and J gave up 15 bases, with 14 bases separating them. The CDR3 loop spans 11 amino acids. This CDR3 reads CASSTTGRRFF. CDR3 coding DNA: TGTGCCAGCAGCACGACAGGGAGGCGGTTCTTC. The whole variable domain, remainder taken from reference TRBV11-2 and TRBJ2-1, is EAGVAQSPRYKIIEKRQSVAFWCNPISGHATLYWYQQILGQGPKLLIQFQNNGVVDDSQLPKDRFSAERLKGVDSTLKIQPAKLEDSAVYLCASSTTGRRFFGPGTRLTVL.

The genes are TRBV11-1 and TRBJ2-3; 11 positions agree with TRBD1. Germline V gives CDR1 SGHAT, CDR2 FQDESV (reference sequence). There are 17 residues in the CDR3. The V segment lost 4 bases and the J segment 5 bases; nucleotides outside the gene matches: 11. The CDR3 DNA sequence: TGTGCCAGCAGCTATAGGACCCGGGACAGGGGGAGAGATACGCAGTATTTT. Protein sequence: CASSYRTRDRGRDTQYF.

This clonotype was found a few times. V usage is TRBV3-1 and J usage is TRBJ2-1; D unclear. The length of the CDR3 is 11 residues. Trimming removed 1 base at V and 10 bases at J, with 5 bases between. CDR1 and CDR2 from the germline V gene are LGHDT and YNNKEL (reference sequence). The CDR3 region has the DNA TGTGCCAGCAGCCAAGTAGAAGAGCAGTTCTTC. Translated: CASSQVEEQFF.

The gene calls are TRBV4-2 and TRBJ2-7; TRBD1 aligns across 8 bases. Matching the DNA end better, TRBJ2-5 makes the J call doubtful. CDR1 is LGHNA, CDR2 YNFKEQ, per germline. The CDR3 contains 17 residues. The CDR3 DNA sequence: TGTGCCAGCAGCCAAGATCGACGGGGCGGACAGGGTGCGACCCAGTACTTC. It specifies CASSQDRRGGQGATQYF.

The J gene is TRBJ2-5, the V gene TRBV4-1, with 7 bases that match TRBD2. V lost 4 bases and J lost 5; bases outside the gene matches: 10. The CDR3 is made up of 15 amino acids. Per the germline V gene, CDR1 is MGHRA and CDR2 is YSYEKL. The CDR3 sequence is CASSPGRGGEETQYF. The CDR3 DNA follows: TGCGCCAGCAGCCCAGGACGGGGAGGGGAGGAGACCCAGTACTTC.